A single sample is the source of the 26 T cell receptor beta chains below, sequenced in a study of identifying expanded T cells in peripheral blood. Sequencing used immunoSEQ multiplex PCR; TCRdb keeps in-frame clones, though not all of them. The sample shows about 130,000 clones, 80% to 90% of them seen only once. Source material: blood. The source of these receptors is a person aged 18-70 years in good health.

This chain joins TRBV4-3 and TRBJ1-1; no firm D call. The germline V and J ends were trimmed by 1 base and 1 base, with 7 bases remaining between them. Germline CDR1 and CDR2: LGHNA and YSLEER. This CDR3 spans 14 amino acids. CDR3 region: CASSQGYRNTEAFF. In DNA, the CDR3 is TGCGCCAGCAGCCAAGGATATCGGAACACTGAAGCTTTCTTT.

This chain connects TRBV28 to TRBJ1-1, with 10 positions matching TRBD1. This CDR3 has 15 residues. Germline V lookup: CDR1 MDHEN, CDR2 SYDVKM. The V segment lost 5 bases and the J segment 3 bases; nucleotides outside the gene matches: 6. In DNA form, the CDR3 reads TGTGCCAGCAGTGAGACAGGGGGCGCAGACACTGAAGCTTTCTTT. It is translated as CASSETGGADTEAFF.

This clone was seen once. V gene TRBV18 combines with J gene TRBJ1-2, with D hard to call. V lost 3 bases and J lost 4, with 12 bases in between. Germline lookup yields CDR1 KGHSH and CDR2 LQKENI. The CDR3 loop spans 14 amino acids. The CDR3: CASSPSREGYGYTF. Written as DNA, the CDR3 is TGTGCCAGCTCACCTTCAAGGGAGGGCTATGGCTACACCTTC.

The chain couples TRBV11-2 to TRBJ2-3; unclear D gene. V was trimmed by 0 bases and J by 0 bases, leaving 7 bases between them. CDR1 and CDR2 from the germline V gene are SGHAT and FQNNGV. This CDR3 has 15 residues. CDR3: CASSLDPVSTDTQYF. For the CDR3, the DNA is TGTGCCAGCAGCTTAGATCCTGTAAGCACAGATACGCAGTATTTT.

The chain combines TRBV4-3 with TRBJ1-2; no reliable D call. CDR3 length: 14 amino acids. V shed 2 bases and J shed 8 bases, with 15 bases lying between them. Germline loops: CDR1 LGHNA, CDR2 YSLEER. DNA for the CDR3: TGCGCCAGCAGCCAACCCCATCGCGGTGGCGGCTACACCTTC. The encoded protein is CASSQPHRGGGYTF.

This sequence joins TRBV7-9 and TRBJ1-4; a possible D gene is TRBD1 (6 bases). V was trimmed by 4 bases and J by 10 bases, leaving 19 bases between them. The CDR3 runs 15 residues. CDR1 and CDR2 from the germline V gene are SEHNR and FQNEAQ (reference sequence). The CDR3 here is CASSSRDTQSGKLFF. The CDR3 region has the DNA TGTGCCAGCAGCTCCCGGGACACACAGTCAGGAAAACTGTTTTTT.

This chain links TRBV19 with TRBJ2-3; possibly TRBD1 for D (5 bases). V lost 3 bases, J lost 0 bases, and 10 bases lay in between. Germline CDR1 LNHDA, CDR2 SQIVND (reference sequence). The CDR3 contains 15 residues. CDR3 in DNA: TGTGCCAGTAGTATGGCAGGACAAAGCACAGATACGCAGTATTTT. It specifies CASSMAGQSTDTQYF.

This chain uses TRBV5-6 with TRBJ2-1; possible D gene TRBD1, 6 bases. From germline, CDR1 is SGHDT and CDR2 YYEEEE. This CDR3 comprises 11 residues. Trimming removed 4 bases from V and 13 bases from J, with 12 bases in between. Here the CDR3 DNA reads TGTGCCAGCAGCGCCGGGACACCCCAGTTCTTC. Protein product: CASSAGTPQFF.

In regard to this clone: The sample holds other DNA sequences that translate to the same CDR3. The V and J genes are TRBV5-4 and TRBJ2-2; perhaps D is TRBD1 or TRBD2 (5 bases each). Per the germline V gene, CDR1 is SGHNT and CDR2 is YYREEE (reference sequence). V lost 4 bases and J 2 bases, leaving 12 bases between the germline ends. This CDR3 contains 15 residues. CDR3 coding DNA: TGTGCCAGCAGCCCTACCGGGACCAACACCGGGGAGCTGTTTTTT. Its translation is CASSPTGTNTGELFF. The variable domain in full, with the rest retrieved from reference TRBV5-4 and TRBJ2-2, is ETGVTQSPTHLIKTRGQQVTLRCSSQSGHNTVSWYQQALGQGPQFIFQYYREEENGRGNFPPRFSGLQFPNYSSELNVNALELDDSALYLCASSPTGTNTGELFFGEGSRLTVL.

The table lists this clone with a few counts. V is TRBV7-9 and J is TRBJ2-7; D may be TRBD1 (5 bases). Germline V lookup: CDR1 SEHNR, CDR2 FQNEAQ (reference sequence). Trimming pared 1 base from V and 1 base from J, leaving 8 bases between. CDR3 length: 14 residues. This chain's CDR3 is CASSLEGDSYEQYF. The DNA of the CDR3 is TGTGCCAGCAGCTTAGAAGGGGATTCCTACGAGCAGTACTTC. The full variable domain, with the rest looked up from reference TRBV7-9 and TRBJ2-7, is DTGVSQNPRHKITKRGQNVTFRCDPISEHNRLYWYRQTLGQGPEFLTYFQNEAQLEKSRLLSDRFSAERPKGSFSTLEIQRTEQGDSAMYLCASSLEGDSYEQYFGPGTRLTVT.

The chain links TRBV6-1 to TRBJ2-1, with 7 nucleotides matching TRBD2. The CDR3 has 14 amino acids. Germline loops: CDR1 MNHNS, CDR2 SASEGT. V lost 8 bases to trimming and J lost 6 bases; unmatched junction nucleotides: 10. The CDR3 DNA reads TGTGCCAGCGGGAGGGCGGGCAGATTCAATGAGCAGTTCTTC. Translated, it gives CASGRAGRFNEQFF.

Only one count was recorded for this clone. The CDR3 region is CASRTVGGYTF. The CDR3 region has the DNA TGTGCCAGCAGGACAGTTGGCGGCTACACCTTC. This chain uses TRBV6-1 with TRBJ1-2; D is possibly TRBD1 (5 bases). This CDR3 comprises 11 residues. Germline CDR1 MNHNS, CDR2 SASEGT. V was shortened by 6 bases and J by 8 bases, with 10 bases between the two germline ends.

The chain carries TRBV30 and TRBJ1-6; D gene unclear. Germline V gives CDR1 GTSNPN, CDR2 SVGIG (reference sequence). The V end lost 1 base, the J end lost 9 bases, and 16 bases lay between the germline ends. The CDR3 covers 15 residues. CDR3 residues: CAWSAPGGLASPLHF. CDR3 nucleotides: TGTGCCTGGAGTGCCCCTGGCGGCCTGGCTTCACCCCTCCACTTT.

This chain uses TRBV11-3 with TRBJ1-5; D may be TRBD1 (5 bases). Germline CDR1 and CDR2: SGHNT and YENEEA. Between the trimmed V and J ends, which lost 5 bases and 5 bases, there was a span of 10 bases. The CDR3 length is 13 residues. CDR3: CASSATGDQPQHF. CDR3 coding DNA: TGTGCCAGCAGCGCGACGGGGGATCAGCCCCAGCATTTT.

This clone was counted a few times. The chain is built from TRBV5-4 and TRBJ2-7, with D tentatively TRBD1 or TRBD2 (5 bases each). Trimming removed 4 bases from V and 8 bases from J, with 19 bases in between. The CDR3 contains 14 residues. Germline CDR1 SGHNT, CDR2 YYREEE (reference sequence). CDR3 sequence reads: CASSPGTDLRQQYF. CDR3 bases: TGTGCCAGCAGCCCCGGGACCGATCTACGACAGCAGTACTTC.

A single count supports this clone. The J gene is TRBJ1-3, the V gene TRBV6-6; D not resolved. Germline V gene lookup returns CDR1 MNHNY and CDR2 SVGAGI (reference sequence). CDR3 length: 15 amino acids. Trimming removed 7 bases from V and 1 base from J, with 14 bases in between. The CDR3 loop is CASNRAEGSGNTIYF. The CDR3 DNA reads TGTGCCAGCAACCGAGCCGAGGGATCTGGAAACACCATATATTTT.

J is TRBJ2-7 and V is TRBV18; 8 bases agree with TRBD1. V trimming: 6 bases; J trimming: 0 bases; junction bases outside the gene matches: 10. The CDR3 length is 16 residues. Germline lookup yields CDR1 KGHSH and CDR2 LQKENI. The CDR3 spells CASSFGQGWSSYEQYF. CDR3 coding DNA: TGTGCCAGCTCCTTCGGACAGGGCTGGAGCTCCTACGAGCAGTACTTC.

This rearrangement joins TRBV6-5 to TRBJ1-2; no clear D. The germline V gene has CDR1 MNHEY and CDR2 SVGAGI. The V end was cut by 0 bases, the J end by 7 bases, with 18 bases between. This CDR3 is 16 amino acids long. The CDR3 protein is CASSYSATVNPRGYTF. The CDR3, as DNA: TGTGCCAGCAGTTACTCGGCAACTGTAAACCCGCGTGGCTACACCTTC.

This clone was detected only once. The chain recombines TRBV29-1 with TRBJ1-4, with 7 bases aligning to TRBD1. Looked up from germline, CDR1 is SQVTM and CDR2 is ANQGSEA. The CDR3 sequence is 11 residues long. J gave up 7 bases and V 7 bases, and 3 bases lay outside the gene matches. CDR3 nucleotides: TGCAGCGGATACAGGGGTGAAAAACTGTTTTTT. It is translated as CSGYRGEKLFF.

The chain is built from TRBV4-1 and TRBJ2-7; TRBD1 or TRBD2 may be the D gene (6 bases each). CDR3 length: 15 amino acids. The V end was cut by 1 base, the J end by 3 bases, with 13 bases between. Germline assignment: CDR1 MGHRA and CDR2 YSYEKL. The CDR3 reads CASSQGRGAHYEQYF. The CDR3 DNA reads TGCGCCAGCAGCCAAGGGAGGGGGGCCCACTACGAGCAGTACTTC.

The rearrangement uses TRBV28 and TRBJ2-3; D is ambiguous. Germline assignment: CDR1 MDHEN and CDR2 SYDVKM. The V end lost 5 bases, the J end lost 4 bases, and 16 bases lay between the germline ends. CDR3 length: 15 amino acids. CDR3 sequence (DNA): TGTGCCAGCAGTGCTATGTCCCCTACCCCAGATACGCAGTATTTT. Translating it yields CASSAMSPTPDTQYF. Filled out from reference TRBV28 and TRBJ2-3, the complete variable domain reads DVKVTQSSRYLVKRTGEKVFLECVQDMDHENMFWYRQDPGLGLRLIYFSYDVKMKEKGDIPEGYSVSREKKERFSLILESASTNQTSMYLCASSAMSPTPDTQYFGPGTRLTVL.

The chain carries TRBV10-3 and TRBJ1-1; D is possibly TRBD1 (5 bases). The CDR3 runs to 15 residues. The V end was cut by 0 bases, the J end by 0 bases, with 8 bases between. Germline V CDR1 and CDR2: ENHRY, SYGVKD. CDR3 loop: CAISESTALNTEAFF. CDR3 sequence (DNA): TGTGCCATCAGTGAGTCGACAGCTTTGAACACTGAAGCTTTCTTT.

This sequence joins TRBV5-4 and TRBJ1-2, with D possibly TRBD1 on 5 matching bases. Germline CDR1 SGHNT, CDR2 YYREEE (reference sequence). The CDR3 totals 14 residues. Trimming pared 4 bases from V and 6 bases from J, leaving 16 bases between. The chain's CDR3 is CASSPYVGTDGYTF. CDR3 coding DNA: TGTGCCAGCAGCCCTTATGTGGGGACGGATGGCTACACCTTC.

This chain uses TRBV6-6 with TRBJ2-7; D may be TRBD1 or TRBD2 (5 bases each). The length of the CDR3 is 14 residues. CDR1 is MNHNY and CDR2 is SVGAGI in the germline V gene (reference sequence). The V end was cut by 0 bases, the J end by 6 bases, with 12 bases between. CDR3 bases: TGTGCCAGCAGTTACTCGAGAGGGGATTTCGAGCAGTACTTC. It is translated as CASSYSRGDFEQYF.

Only a few counts were recorded for this clone. The rearrangement joins TRBV2 to TRBJ1-5; TRBD1 matches at 8 bases. Germline V CDR1 and CDR2: SNHLY, FYNNEI. J was trimmed by 3 bases and V by 6 bases; bases with no gene match: 7. CDR3 length: 15 amino acids. CDR3 coding DNA: TGTGCCAGCAGCTCAGGGGGCAGGACCAATCAGCCCCAGCATTTT. As protein: CASSSGGRTNQPQHF. The complete variable domain, with remaining parts taken from reference TRBV2 and TRBJ1-5, reads EPEVTQTPSHQVTQMGQEVILRCVPISNHLYFYWYRQILGQKVEFLVSFYNNEISEKSEIFDDQFSVERPDGSNFTLKIRSTKLEDSAMYFCASSSGGRTNQPQHFGDGTRLSIL.

This clone was observed many times. The CDR3 reads CASSIDRGALGNEQYF. In DNA form, the CDR3 reads TGTGCCAGTAGTATAGATCGGGGAGCCCTCGGGAACGAGCAGTACTTC. This chain links TRBV19 with TRBJ2-7; D might be TRBD2 (5 bases). From germline, CDR1 is LNHDA and CDR2 SQIVND (reference sequence). V lost 0 bases and J 5 bases, leaving 17 bases between the germline ends. This CDR3 is built from 16 residues. Using reference TRBV19 and TRBJ2-7 for the parts outside the CDR3, the full variable domain is DGGITQSPKYLFRKEGQNVTLSCEQNLNHDAMYWYRQDPGQGLRLIYYSQIVNDFQKGDIAEGYSVSREKKESFPLTVTSAQKNPTAFYLCASSIDRGALGNEQYFGPGTRLTVT.